One sample yielded the 13 T cell receptor beta chains listed below, sequenced in a study of T cells in Graves' hyperthyroidism and ophthalmopathy. TCR beta CDR3 region amplification was performed from RNA transcripts. In the first-round RT-PCR of the TCR CDR3, the HTBI primer set was used. TCRdb re-called the multiplex PCR reads with MiXCR, one entry per CDR3 protein. Seen here are about 600,000 distinct CDR3 sequences, approximately 15% observed once, and the top ten hold roughly 3.4%. Sequenced material: blood. The origin of the receptors is a woman aged 40 to 50 with Graves' ophthalmopathy.

This clonotype was seen ten or more times. The chain employs TRBV2 and TRBJ2-1, with a tentative D call TRBD2 (6 bases). Trimming stripped 8 bases from V and 5 bases from J, with 19 bases between. There are 15 residues in the CDR3. CDR1 and CDR2 from the germline V gene are SNHLY and FYNNEI. The CDR3 sequence: CASQARLAKDNEQFF. The CDR3 bases are TGTGCCAGCCAGGCCAGGCTAGCGAAAGACAATGAGCAGTTCTTC.

In its sample, this clonotype was seen many times. V gene TRBV2 combines with J gene TRBJ2-5, with D possibly matching TRBD2 (6 bases). This CDR3 is built from 14 residues. CDR1 and CDR2 (germline): SNHLY, FYNNEI. Trimming shortened V by 7 bases and J by 2 bases, and 14 bases separated the two germline ends. The CDR3 reads CASTRGRGQETQYF. The CDR3, as DNA: TGTGCCAGCACCCGGGGGAGAGGGCAAGAGACCCAGTACTTC.

This clonotype was picked up many times. This chain connects TRBV3-1 to TRBJ1-1, with D possibly being TRBD1 (6 bases). Trimming removed 3 bases at V and 7 bases at J, with 24 bases between. The CDR3 covers 17 residues. Germline V gene sequence: CDR1 LGHDT, CDR2 YNNKEL (reference sequence). CDR3 in amino acids: CASSHSTGYWGPSEAFF. CDR3 nucleotides: TGTGCCAGCAGCCATTCTACAGGGTATTGGGGCCCCAGTGAAGCTTTCTTT.

This clonotype appeared a few times. The rearrangement links TRBV5-1 to TRBJ2-1; 11 positions match TRBD2. Germline values: CDR1 SGHRS, CDR2 YFSETQ. V shed 2 bases, J shed 9 bases, and the junction held 16 bases outside the gene matches. The CDR3 is made up of 18 amino acids. The CDR3 here is CASSLRLAGSSGHVEQFF. In DNA form, the CDR3 reads TGCGCCAGCAGCTTACGACTAGCGGGATCATCTGGACATGTTGAGCAGTTCTTC.

This sequence joins TRBV4-2 and TRBJ1-2, with TRBD1 identical over 8 bases. Germline V gene lookup returns CDR1 LGHNA and CDR2 YNFKEQ. The CDR3 runs 15 residues. V was pared by 4 bases and J by 2 bases, with 6 bases of the junction left unmatched. The CDR3 region is CASSLMTGENYGYTF. The CDR3 bases are TGTGCCAGCAGCCTGATGACAGGGGAAAACTATGGCTACACCTTC.

On this clonotype: A much larger clone sits a single nucleotide away, making a read error possible. The chain uses TRBV7-8 and TRBJ1-4; no clear D gene. CDR3 length equals 15 residues. Per germline, CDR1 SGHVS and CDR2 FQNEAQ. With 1 base removed from V and 10 bases from J, the gap between germline ends came to 16 bases. The CDR3 sequence is CASSLGPGVNRKLFF. The CDR3 nucleotides read TGTGCCAGCAGCTTAGGGCCTGGGGTGAATAGAAAACTGTTTTTT.

This clonotype was detected ten times or more. CDR3 sequence: CASSEFTTEAFF. In DNA, the CDR3 is TGTGCCAGCAGTGAATTTACCACTGAAGCTTTCTTT. The rearrangement uses TRBV6-1 and TRBJ1-1; no reliable D call. Deletions cut 2 bases from V and 4 bases from J, with 5 bases between. The CDR3 contains 12 residues. Per the germline V gene, CDR1 is MNHNS and CDR2 is SASEGT.

The CDR3: CASSVEGQLDQPQHF. DNA of the CDR3: TGTGCCAGCAGCGTAGAGGGACAGCTTGATCAGCCCCAGCATTTT. The genes are TRBV12-3 or TRBV12-4 and TRBJ1-5, with TRBD1 identical over 7 bases. The length of the CDR3 is 15 residues. Germline trimming cut 6 bases from V and 5 bases from J; bases unmatched to any gene: 10.

This clonotype came up many times. The rearrangement joins TRBV18 to TRBJ2-3; either TRBD1 or TRBD2 may supply D (5 bases each). V lost 0 bases and J lost 2, with 9 bases in between. Germline CDR1 and CDR2: KGHSH and LQKENI. This CDR3 contains 15 residues. The DNA for the CDR3 is TGTGCCAGCTCACCACCCGGGGCGACCACAGATACGCAGTATTTT. Translating it yields CASSPPGATTDTQYF.

The V gene is TRBV25-1, the J gene TRBJ1-1; D not resolved. Germline V gene sequence: CDR1 MGHDK, CDR2 SYGVNS. The V end lost 5 bases, the J end lost 10 bases, and 23 bases lay between the germline ends. The CDR3 is 15 residues long. CDR3 nucleotide sequence: TGTGCCAGCAGTCAACCGACGGACCCCCCAAAGGGAGCTTTCTTT. The encoded protein is CASSQPTDPPKGAFF. Full variable domain (outside the CDR3, taken from reference TRBV25-1 and TRBJ1-1): EADIYQTPRYLVIGTGKKITLECSQTMGHDKMYWYQQDPGMELHLIHYSYGVNSTEKGDLSSESTVSRIRTEHFPLTLESARPSHTSQYLCASSQPTDPPKGAFFGQGTRLTVV.

This clonotype was observed at least ten times. This chain links TRBV11-2 with TRBJ2-1; 9 bases align to TRBD2. Germline lookup yields CDR1 SGHAT and CDR2 FQNNGV. V was clipped by 0 bases and J by 4 bases; unmatched bases: 7. CDR3 size: 17 residues. The CDR3 coding sequence is TGTGCCAGCAGCTTAGATCCAAGCGGGAGGTCATACAATGAGCAGTTCTTC. This encodes CASSLDPSGRSYNEQFF.

This chain uses TRBV5-4 with TRBJ2-1; TRBD2 agrees at 8 bases. With 3 bases clipped from V and 4 bases from J, the junction kept 6 bases outside the gene matches. The germline V gene has CDR1 SGHNT and CDR2 YYREEE (reference sequence). There are 15 residues in the CDR3. CDR3 sequence (DNA): TGTGCCAGCAGCTCGGCCGGGACTAGATACAATGAGCAGTTCTTC. Protein: CASSSAGTRYNEQFF.

This clonotype was observed many times. The rearrangement links TRBV2 to TRBJ2-1; possibly TRBD2 for D (5 bases). Germline assignment: CDR1 SNHLY and CDR2 FYNNEI. The CDR3 has 13 residues. V gave up 2 bases and J gave up 9 bases, with 11 bases separating them. In nucleotides, the CDR3 is TGTGCCAGCAGTGAATGGGCCGGAGGTGAGCAGTTCTTC. Its translation is CASSEWAGGEQFF.